This TCR beta chain was recovered during a study of cytomegalovirus exposure and HLA in healthy donors. Whole-study findings and limits: According to the study, roughly 160 TCR beta chains were cytomegalovirus-associated. It was likely that a cluster of highly shared sequence variants was a sequencing artifact. Apart from CMV serostatus, no immune exposure information was available. A later analysis associated 16,951 TCR beta sequences with HLA alleles at a 0.05 false discovery rate.

Both 60 Vbeta primers and 13 Jbeta primers went into the PCR. Some clones are missing from TCRdb's copy, which holds only in-frame ones; the method was immunoSEQ multiplex PCR. Among fewer than 110,000 clones listed, approximately 85% were seen once. Regarding this clone: Its antigen is currently unknown.

Germline assignment: CDR1 SSHAT and CDR2 FNYEAQ (reference sequence). This CDR3 contains 13 residues. The V and J ends lost 5 bases and 5 bases respectively, with 10 bases between them. Specimen: PBMCs. The sequence was collected from a man aged 30 to 45 in good health and CMV-seronegative. V usage is TRBV7-7 and J usage is TRBJ2-1; D ambiguous. CDR3 in amino acids: CASSVRLDNEQFF. The CDR3 nucleotides read TGTGCCAGCAGCGTCCGACTGGACAATGAGCAGTTCTTC.